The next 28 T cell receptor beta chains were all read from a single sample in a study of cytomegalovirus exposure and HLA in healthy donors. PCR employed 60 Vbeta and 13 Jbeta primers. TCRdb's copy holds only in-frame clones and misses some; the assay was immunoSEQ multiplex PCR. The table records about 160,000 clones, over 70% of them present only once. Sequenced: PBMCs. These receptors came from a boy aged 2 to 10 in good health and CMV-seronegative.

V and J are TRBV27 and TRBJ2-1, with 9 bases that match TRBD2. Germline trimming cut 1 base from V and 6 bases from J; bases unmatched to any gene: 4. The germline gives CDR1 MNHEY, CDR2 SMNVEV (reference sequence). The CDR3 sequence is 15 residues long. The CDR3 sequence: CASSLFGREGNEQFF. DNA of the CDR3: TGTGCCAGCAGTTTATTCGGGCGGGAGGGCAATGAGCAGTTCTTC.

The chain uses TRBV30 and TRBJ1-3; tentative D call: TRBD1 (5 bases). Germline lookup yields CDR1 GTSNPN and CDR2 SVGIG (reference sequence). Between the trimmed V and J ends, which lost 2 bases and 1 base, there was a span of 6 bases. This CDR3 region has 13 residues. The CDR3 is CAWSSGSGNTIYF. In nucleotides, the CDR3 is TGTGCCTGGAGTTCAGGGTCTGGAAACACCATATATTTT. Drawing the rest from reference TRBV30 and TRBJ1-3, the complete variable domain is SQTIHQWPATLVQPVGSPLSLECTVEGTSNPNLYWYRQAAGRGLQLLFYSVGIGQISSEVPQNLSASRPQDRQFILSSKKLLLSDSGFYLCAWSSGSGNTIYFGEGSWLTVV.

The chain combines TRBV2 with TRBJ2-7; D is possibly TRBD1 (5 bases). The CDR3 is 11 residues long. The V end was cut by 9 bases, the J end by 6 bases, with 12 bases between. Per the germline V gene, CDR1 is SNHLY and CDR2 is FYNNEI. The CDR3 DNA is TGTGCCAGTGGAAGGGGCGGCGAGCAGTACGTC. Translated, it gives CASGRGGEQYV.

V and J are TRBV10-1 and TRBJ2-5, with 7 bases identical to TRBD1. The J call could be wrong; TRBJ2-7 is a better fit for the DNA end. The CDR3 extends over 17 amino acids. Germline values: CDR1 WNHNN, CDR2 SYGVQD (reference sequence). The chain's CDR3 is CASSEVDLKTGRDEQYF. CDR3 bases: TGCGCCAGCAGTGAGGTTGATCTAAAGACAGGGAGAGACGAGCAGTACTTC.

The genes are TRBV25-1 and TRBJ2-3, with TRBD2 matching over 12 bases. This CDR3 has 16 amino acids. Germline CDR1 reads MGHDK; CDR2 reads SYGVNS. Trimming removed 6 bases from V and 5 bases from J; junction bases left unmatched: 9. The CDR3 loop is CASSEMTSGGKDTQYF. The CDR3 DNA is TGTGCCAGCAGCGAAATGACTAGCGGGGGAAAAGATACGCAGTATTTT.

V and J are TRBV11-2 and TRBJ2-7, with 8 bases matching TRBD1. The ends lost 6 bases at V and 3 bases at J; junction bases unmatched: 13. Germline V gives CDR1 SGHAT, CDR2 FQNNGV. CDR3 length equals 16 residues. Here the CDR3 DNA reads TGTGCCAGCAGTCCCGGGACAGGAACCAGGTACTACGAGCAGTACGTC. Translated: CASSPGTGTRYYEQYV.

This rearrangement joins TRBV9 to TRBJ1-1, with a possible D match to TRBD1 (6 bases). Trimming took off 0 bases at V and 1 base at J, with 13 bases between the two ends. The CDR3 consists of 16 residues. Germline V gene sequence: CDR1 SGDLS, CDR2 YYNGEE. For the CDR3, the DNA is TGTGCCAGCAGCGTAGTGGGTGGGGGCCCGAACACTGAAGCTTTCTTT. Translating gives CASSVVGGGPNTEAFF.

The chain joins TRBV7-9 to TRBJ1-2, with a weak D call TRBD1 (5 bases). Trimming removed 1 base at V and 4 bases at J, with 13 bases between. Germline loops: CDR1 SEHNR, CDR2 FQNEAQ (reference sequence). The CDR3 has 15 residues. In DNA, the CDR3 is TGTGCCAGCAGCTTAGTTAGTATGACAGTCTATGGCTACACCTTC. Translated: CASSLVSMTVYGYTF.

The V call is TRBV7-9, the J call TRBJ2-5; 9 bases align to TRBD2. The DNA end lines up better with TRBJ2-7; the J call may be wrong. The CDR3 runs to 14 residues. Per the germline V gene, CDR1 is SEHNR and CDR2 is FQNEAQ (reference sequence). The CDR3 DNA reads TGTGCCAGCAGCTTAGTTCTAGCGGGGACCGAGCAGTACTTC. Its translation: CASSLVLAGTEQYF.

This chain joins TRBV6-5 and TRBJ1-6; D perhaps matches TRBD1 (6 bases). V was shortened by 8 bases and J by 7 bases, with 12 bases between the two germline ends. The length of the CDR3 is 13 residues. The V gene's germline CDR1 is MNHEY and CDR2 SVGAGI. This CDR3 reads CASARQGNSPLHF. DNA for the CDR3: TGTGCCAGCGCACGGCAGGGGAATTCACCCCTCCACTTT.

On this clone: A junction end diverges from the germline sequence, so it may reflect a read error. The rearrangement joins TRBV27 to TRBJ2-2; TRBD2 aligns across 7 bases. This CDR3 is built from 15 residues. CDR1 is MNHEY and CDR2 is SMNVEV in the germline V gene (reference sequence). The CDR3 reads CASGFLGGITGELFF. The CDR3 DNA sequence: TGTGCCAGCGGTTTCCTCGGGGGGATCACCGGGGAGCTGTTTTTT.

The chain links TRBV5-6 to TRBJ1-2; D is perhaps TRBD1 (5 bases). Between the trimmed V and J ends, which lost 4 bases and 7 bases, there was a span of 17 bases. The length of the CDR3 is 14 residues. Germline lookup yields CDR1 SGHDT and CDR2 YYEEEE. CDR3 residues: CASSPGKGVGGYTF. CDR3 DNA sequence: TGTGCCAGCAGCCCTGGTAAAGGGGTGGGTGGCTACACCTTC.

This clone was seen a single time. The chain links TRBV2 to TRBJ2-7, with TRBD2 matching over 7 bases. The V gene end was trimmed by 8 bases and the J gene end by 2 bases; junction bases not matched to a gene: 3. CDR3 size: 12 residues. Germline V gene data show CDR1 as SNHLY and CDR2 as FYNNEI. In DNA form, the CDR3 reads TGTGCCAGCGGACTAGATCCCTACGAGCAGTACGTC. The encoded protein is CASGLDPYEQYV.

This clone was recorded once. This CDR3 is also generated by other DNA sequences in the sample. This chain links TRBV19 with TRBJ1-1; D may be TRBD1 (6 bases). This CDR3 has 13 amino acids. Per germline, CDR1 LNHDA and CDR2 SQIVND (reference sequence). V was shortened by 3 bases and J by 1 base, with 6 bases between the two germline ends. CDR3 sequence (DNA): TGTGCCAGTAGTATCAGGGGGAACACTGAAGCTTTCTTT. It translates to CASSIRGNTEAFF.

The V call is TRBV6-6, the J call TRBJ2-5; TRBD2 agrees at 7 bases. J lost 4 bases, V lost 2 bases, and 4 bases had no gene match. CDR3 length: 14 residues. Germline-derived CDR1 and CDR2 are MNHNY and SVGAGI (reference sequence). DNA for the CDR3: TGTGCCAGCAGTTACGGGACTAACTCAGAGACCCAGTACTTC. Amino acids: CASSYGTNSETQYF.

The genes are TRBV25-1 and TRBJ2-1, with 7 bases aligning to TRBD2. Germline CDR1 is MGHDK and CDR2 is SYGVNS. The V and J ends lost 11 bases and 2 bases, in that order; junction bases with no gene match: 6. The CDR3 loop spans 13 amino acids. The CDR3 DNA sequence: TGTGCCTGCGCGGGAGTGGCCTACAATGAGCAGTTCTTC. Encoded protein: CACAGVAYNEQFF.

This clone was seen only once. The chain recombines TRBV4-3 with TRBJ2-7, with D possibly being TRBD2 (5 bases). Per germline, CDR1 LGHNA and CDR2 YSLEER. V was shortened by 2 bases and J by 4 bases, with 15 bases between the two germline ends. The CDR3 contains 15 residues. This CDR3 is CASSQIRGEGYEQYF. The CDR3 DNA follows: TGCGCCAGCAGCCAAATCCGGGGAGAGGGATACGAGCAGTACTTC.

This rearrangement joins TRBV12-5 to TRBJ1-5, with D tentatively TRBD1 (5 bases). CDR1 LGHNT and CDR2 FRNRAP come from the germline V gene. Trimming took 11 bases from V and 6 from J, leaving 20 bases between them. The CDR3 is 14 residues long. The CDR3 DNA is TGTGCTCATCCCAGAACCCAGGGCTCTCAGCCCCAGCATTTT. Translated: CAHPRTQGSQPQHF.

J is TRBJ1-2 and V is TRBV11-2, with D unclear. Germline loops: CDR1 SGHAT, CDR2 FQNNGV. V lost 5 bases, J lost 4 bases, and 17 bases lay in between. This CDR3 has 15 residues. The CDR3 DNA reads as TGTGCCAGCAGCGCCCCGCGCAGGTTTCCCTATGGCTACACCTTC. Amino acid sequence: CASSAPRRFPYGYTF.

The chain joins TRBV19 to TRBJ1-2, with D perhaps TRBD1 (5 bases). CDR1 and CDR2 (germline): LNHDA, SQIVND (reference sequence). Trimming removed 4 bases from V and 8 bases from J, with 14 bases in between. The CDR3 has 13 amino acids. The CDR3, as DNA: TGTGCCAGTAGTAGCCCCCGCAGGGAAGGCTACACCTTC. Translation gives CASSSPRREGYTF.

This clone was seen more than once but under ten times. This CDR3 reads CASSLVRGQGADGYTF. CDR3 bases: TGTGCCAGCAGTTTGGTCCGGGGACAGGGGGCTGATGGCTACACCTTC. The chain is built from TRBV27 and TRBJ1-2; 12 positions agree with TRBD1. The CDR3 has 16 residues. Germline loops: CDR1 MNHEY, CDR2 SMNVEV (reference sequence). The V and J ends lost 3 bases and 6 bases, in that order; junction bases with no gene match: 8.

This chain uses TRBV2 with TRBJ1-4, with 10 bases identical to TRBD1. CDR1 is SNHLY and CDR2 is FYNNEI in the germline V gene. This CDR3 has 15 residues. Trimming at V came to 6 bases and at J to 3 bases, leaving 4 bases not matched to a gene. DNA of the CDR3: TGTGCCAGCAGCCCTGGGACAGGGGCTAATGAAAAACTGTTTTTT. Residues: CASSPGTGANEKLFF.

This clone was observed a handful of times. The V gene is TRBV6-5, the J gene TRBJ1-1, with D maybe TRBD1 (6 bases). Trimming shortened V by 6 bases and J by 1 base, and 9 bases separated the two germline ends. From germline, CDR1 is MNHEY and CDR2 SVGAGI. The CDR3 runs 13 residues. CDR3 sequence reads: CASSGQRNTEAFF. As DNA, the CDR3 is TGTGCCAGCAGCGGACAGAGGAACACTGAAGCTTTCTTT.

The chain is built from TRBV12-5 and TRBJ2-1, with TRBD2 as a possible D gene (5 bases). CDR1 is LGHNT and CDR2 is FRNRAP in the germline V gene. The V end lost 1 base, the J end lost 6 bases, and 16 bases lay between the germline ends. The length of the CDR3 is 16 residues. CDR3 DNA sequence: TGTGCTAGTGGTTTGGACCCCACGGGAAGGTTCAATGAGCAGTTCTTC. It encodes CASGLDPTGRFNEQFF.

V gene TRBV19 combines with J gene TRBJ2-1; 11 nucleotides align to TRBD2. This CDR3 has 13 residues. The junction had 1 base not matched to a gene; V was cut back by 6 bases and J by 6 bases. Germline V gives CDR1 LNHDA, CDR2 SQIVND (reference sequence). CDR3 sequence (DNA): TGTGCCAGTAGGACTAGCGGGGTCAATGAGCAGTTCTTC. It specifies CASRTSGVNEQFF.

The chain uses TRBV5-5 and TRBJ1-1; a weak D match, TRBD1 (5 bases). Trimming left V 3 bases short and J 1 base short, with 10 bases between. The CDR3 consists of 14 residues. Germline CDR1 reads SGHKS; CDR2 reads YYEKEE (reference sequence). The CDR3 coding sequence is TGTGCCAGCAGCTGGAGACAGCAGAACACTGAAGCTTTCTTT. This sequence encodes CASSWRQQNTEAFF.

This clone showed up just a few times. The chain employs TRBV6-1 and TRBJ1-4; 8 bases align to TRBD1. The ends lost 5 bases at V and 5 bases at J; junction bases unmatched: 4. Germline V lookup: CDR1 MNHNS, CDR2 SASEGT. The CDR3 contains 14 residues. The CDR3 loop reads CASSRDRSNEKLFF. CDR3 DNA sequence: TGTGCCAGCAGTCGGGACAGGTCGAATGAAAAACTGTTTTTT.

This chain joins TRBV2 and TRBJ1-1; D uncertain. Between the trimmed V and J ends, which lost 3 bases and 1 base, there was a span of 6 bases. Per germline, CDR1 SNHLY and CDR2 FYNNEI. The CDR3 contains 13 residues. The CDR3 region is CASSDRSNTEAFF. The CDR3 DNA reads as TGTGCCAGCAGTGACCGGTCGAACACTGAAGCTTTCTTT.